A selection of T cell receptor beta chains follows, all from one sample in a study of synovial regulatory T cells in juvenile arthritis. The method was immunoSEQ multiplex PCR; TCRdb's version includes in-frame clones alone and lacks a portion of them. The sample totals over 7,500 clones. Source material: Treg cells from blood. These receptors all come from a donor aged 2-30 years with juvenile idiopathic arthritis. Each CDR3 is given with its conserved first and last residue.

TRBV7-9	TRBJ1-2	CASSLSSHGYTF
TRBV20-1	TRBJ1-2	CSATGAGGYTF
TRBV9	TRBJ1-2	CASSQGWDYGYTF
TRBV7-8	TRBJ1-5	CASSLTGSVNQPQHF
TRBV7-9	TRBJ2-2	CAINSRTGTAFTGELFF
TRBV19	TRBJ2-7	CASVHYREITSYEQYF
TRBV7-9	TRBJ2-5	CASSFAGLETQYF
TRBV10-2	TRBJ1-6	CASRTGVDSPLHF
TRBV5-1	TRBJ2-7	CASSKGGGRPYEQYF
TRBV5-1	TRBJ2-1	CASSLGSYSYNEQFF
TRBV29-1	TRBJ2-7	CSVSSGTGSYEQYF
TRBV7-6	TRBJ1-3	CASSSGPGNTIYF
TRBV11-2	TRBJ2-1	CASSLFGRASGSYNEQFF
TRBV18	TRBJ1-1	CASSRGQGNTEAFF
TRBV19	TRBJ1-2	CASSIKAALYYGYTF
TRBV5-1	TRBJ2-2	CASSMPAGRYTGELFF
TRBV20-1	TRBJ2-3	CSATYMRTQYF
TRBV4-1	TRBJ1-5	CASSQDRGSFQPQHF
TRBV29-1	TRBJ2-3	CSVLEAGTSMHQDTQYF
TRBV30	TRBJ1-1	CAWSEGGETEAFF
TRBV2	TRBJ1-2	CASSEVDSYGYTF
TRBV29-1	TRBJ2-2	CSVRKGRVDTGELFF
TRBV18	TRBJ1-4	CASSPPAGMGEKLFF
TRBV7-2	TRBJ2-3	CASSLGLPTQYF